This T cell receptor beta chain was observed in a study of shared clonotypes between healthy human individuals. Across the whole study: Donors consisted of two women and a few men between 18 and 49.

For this clone: Its specificity is not known.

Findings and caveats of the study: Clonotypes shared by all four donors outscored non-shared clonotypes in generation probability.

The input for sorted-subset replicate PCRs was around 0.2 ug DNA, around 27,000 T cell genomes. Study processing details: ImmunoSEQ only sent back junction sequences with no quality scores, so filtering was done differently. The data were produced by immunoSEQ multiplex PCR, yet TCRdb's version contains in-frame clones alone and is incomplete. V and J calls plus clone size are reproduced from that table; the DNA served to infer D and trimming. The sample contains over 850,000 clones, around 78% of which appear only once. The length of the CDR3 is 14 residues. Germline V gene data show CDR1 as GTSNPN and CDR2 as SVGIG (reference sequence). Trimming cost V 3 bases and J 7 bases; bases outside gene matches: 9.

Sequenced material: memory CD4+ T cells from PBMCs. Subset: CD45RA-negative fraction. This chain joins TRBV30 and TRBJ2-1, with 7 bases aligning to TRBD2. The receptor's source is a man aged 18 to 30 in good health. Some clones in this sample may be carry-over from other donors' samples. The CDR3 is CAWRKGGRGNEQFF. In nucleotides, the CDR3 is TGTGCCTGGAGGAAGGGCGGGAGAGGAAATGAGCAGTTCTTC.